Below are 32 T cell receptor beta chains sequenced from a single sample in a study of T cells expressing NK-cell markers. TCRdb reprocessed the 5' RACE reads and keeps a single row for each CDR3 protein, giving no DNA. The sample totals 150,000 to 180,000 distinct CDR3 sequences; its top ten clones hold around 37%. The source material was blood T cells: a sorted CD56 or NKG2C T cell subset, CD4+ or CD8+ T cells, or bulk PBMC T cells (not recorded which). All receptors derive from a woman in her 50s in good health.

The chain is built from TRBV12-5 and TRBJ1-3. Per germline, CDR1 LGHNT and CDR2 FRNRAP. This CDR3 contains 14 residues. This CDR3 reads CASGRPGSGNTIYF.

The CDR3 region is CASSLGTSGSLDTQYF. The chain carries TRBV12-3 or TRBV12-4 and TRBJ2-3; TCRdb's D call of TRBD2 is untestable without DNA. This CDR3 spans 16 amino acids.

The genes are TRBV20-1 and TRBJ1-1. The germline CDR1 and CDR2 sequences are DFQATT and SNEGSKA (reference sequence). CDR3 length equals 15 residues. The CDR3 is CSARDVETMNTEAFF.

V and J are TRBV29-1 and TRBJ1-5. The germline V gene encodes CDR1 SQVTM and CDR2 ANQGSEA. CDR3 length: 14 amino acids. CDR3 in amino acids: CSVPSGYSNQPQHF.

CDR3 loop: CATSDLRRDTDTQYF. V usage is TRBV24-1 and J usage is TRBJ2-3; no DNA is available, so the TRBD1 call from TCRdb remains unchecked. This CDR3 has 15 residues. CDR1 and CDR2 from the germline V gene are KGHDR and SFDVKD.

This rearrangement joins TRBV7-9 to TRBJ2-1; the D call from TCRdb, TRBD2, cannot be confirmed without DNA. CDR3 length equals 13 residues. Germline CDR1 is SEHNR and CDR2 is FQNEAQ (reference sequence). The CDR3 reads CASSSLDYGEQFF.

The chain employs TRBV24-1 and TRBJ2-5; the D gene TCRdb calls, TRBD1, cannot be checked with no DNA. The CDR3 length is 14 residues. The germline CDR1 and CDR2 sequences are KGHDR and SFDVKD. The CDR3 loop reads CATSGPRSRETQYF.

The chain joins TRBV24-1 to TRBJ2-1; the TRBD2 assignment by TCRdb is unverifiable without DNA. CDR1 KGHDR and CDR2 SFDVKD come from the germline V gene. The CDR3 loop spans 16 amino acids. The CDR3 loop is CATSDWGLAGVDEQFF.

The CDR3 loop reads CASSLELAAGETQYF. This chain connects TRBV7-6 to TRBJ2-5; checking the TCRdb D call of TRBD1 is not possible without DNA. The CDR3 has 15 residues. Germline V gene data show CDR1 as SGHVS and CDR2 as FNYEAQ.

This chain links TRBV2 with TRBJ2-3; TCRdb calls TRBD1, which cannot be checked without DNA. The CDR3 runs to 12 residues. CDR1 and CDR2 (germline): SNHLY, FYNNEI. CDR3 in amino acids: CASGAITDTQYF.

The V and J genes are TRBV5-1 and TRBJ2-7; checking the TCRdb D call of TRBD1 is not possible without DNA. This CDR3 is 15 amino acids long. Germline V gene data show CDR1 as SGHRS and CDR2 as YFSETQ. This chain's CDR3 is CASSSWGTGAYEQYF.

The rearrangement joins TRBV30 to TRBJ2-1. Germline V gives CDR1 GTSNPN, CDR2 SVGIG (reference sequence). The CDR3 runs to 11 residues. CDR3 sequence reads: CAWTLGNEQFF.

The V gene is TRBV4-1, the J gene TRBJ2-2. The CDR3 is 13 residues long. Germline-derived CDR1 and CDR2 are MGHRA and YSYEKL. The CDR3 protein is CASSQMSPGELFF.

The V call is TRBV27, the J call TRBJ2-3. The length of the CDR3 is 13 residues. CDR1 and CDR2 (germline): MNHEY, SMNVEV (reference sequence). The CDR3 protein is CASSRTGTDTQYF.

The chain employs TRBV5-6 and TRBJ1-1. The CDR3 runs to 15 residues. Germline lookup yields CDR1 SGHDT and CDR2 YYEEEE. The CDR3 spells CASSLGGRTNTEAFF.

The chain joins TRBV6-5 to TRBJ2-1. The CDR3 covers 14 residues. CDR1 is MNHEY, CDR2 SVGAGI, per germline. The CDR3 protein is CASSTLSSYNEQFF.

This chain joins TRBV7-9 and TRBJ1-1. Germline-derived CDR1 and CDR2 are SEHNR and FQNEAQ (reference sequence). This CDR3 spans 14 amino acids. CDR3 residues: CASSQTATDTEAFF.

The V call is TRBV11-3, the J call TRBJ1-2; there is no DNA to check the TCRdb D call of TRBD1. The germline CDR1 and CDR2 sequences are SGHNT and YENEEA. This CDR3 comprises 13 residues. The CDR3 loop reads CASSPRGDYGYTF.

The rearrangement uses TRBV20-1 and TRBJ2-3; as DNA is missing, the TRBD2 call by TCRdb cannot be tested. CDR1 is DFQATT, CDR2 SNEGSKA, per germline (reference sequence). CDR3 length: 12 residues. The CDR3 sequence: CSAGDSTDTQYF.

V gene TRBV20-1 combines with J gene TRBJ1-4; TCRdb proposes TRBD1, but this gene call is untestable without DNA. In germline, CDR1 is DFQATT, CDR2 SNEGSKA (reference sequence). CDR3 length: 16 amino acids. CDR3 sequence: CSARDGYRRRYEKLFF.

The chain joins TRBV20-1 to TRBJ2-1; no DNA is available, so the TRBD1 call from TCRdb remains unchecked. From germline, CDR1 is DFQATT and CDR2 SNEGSKA (reference sequence). CDR3 length: 16 residues. CDR3: CSAEPGTGGTLNEQFF.

The chain carries TRBV11-3 and TRBJ2-3; the D gene TCRdb calls, TRBD2, cannot be checked with no DNA. Germline V gives CDR1 SGHNT, CDR2 YENEEA. The CDR3 runs 16 residues. CDR3 loop: CASSLDRLAGVDTQYF.

The chain is built from TRBV12-3 or TRBV12-4 and TRBJ2-1; TCRdb calls TRBD2, which cannot be checked without DNA. This CDR3 has 18 amino acids. The CDR3 protein is CASSFAIWELAGGNEQFF.

This sequence joins TRBV7-2 and TRBJ2-1; as DNA is missing, the TRBD1 call by TCRdb cannot be tested. Germline CDR1 and CDR2: SGHTA and FQGNSA. The CDR3 totals 15 residues. The CDR3 loop is CASRPGLTRYNEQFF.

V and J are TRBV7-6 and TRBJ1-1. This CDR3 is 13 amino acids long. Germline CDR1 and CDR2: SGHVS and FNYEAQ. The CDR3 protein is CASSYEMNAEAFF.

The chain links TRBV10-3 to TRBJ1-6. The CDR3 is made up of 14 amino acids. The germline CDR1 and CDR2 sequences are ENHRY and SYGVKD. CDR3 residues: CAISSRLYNSPLHF.

This chain connects TRBV7-9 to TRBJ2-1; TCRdb selects TRBD1, and the lack of DNA leaves this call unchecked. The V gene's germline CDR1 is SEHNR and CDR2 FQNEAQ (reference sequence). The CDR3 has 15 amino acids. The CDR3 protein is CASSWGGRGLNEQFF.

This chain joins TRBV5-1 and TRBJ2-5; the TRBD1 assignment by TCRdb is unverifiable without DNA. CDR1 and CDR2 (germline): SGHRS, YFSETQ. The CDR3 spans 16 residues. CDR3: CASSYPGTGLVETQYF.

The chain joins TRBV6-5 to TRBJ2-7; no DNA is available, so the TRBD1 call from TCRdb remains unchecked. The CDR3 covers 14 residues. Germline-derived CDR1 and CDR2 are MNHEY and SVGAGI. This chain's CDR3 is CASVRKAGTNEQYF.

The rearrangement uses TRBV5-1 and TRBJ2-3; checking the TCRdb D call of TRBD1 is not possible without DNA. Germline V gene lookup returns CDR1 SGHRS and CDR2 YFSETQ. CDR3 length: 16 amino acids. The CDR3 sequence is CASNGLGAPPTDTQYF.

The CDR3 here is CSVRLAETGELFF. This chain links TRBV29-1 with TRBJ2-2; as DNA is missing, the TRBD2 call by TCRdb cannot be tested. The CDR3 has 13 residues. The germline gives CDR1 SQVTM, CDR2 ANQGSEA.

V is TRBV12-3 or TRBV12-4 and J is TRBJ2-5; TCRdb designates TRBD1, a call that cannot be tested without DNA. CDR3 size: 13 residues. CDR3 region: CASSWGDEETQYF.